These 30 T cell receptor beta chains were all obtained from the same sample, sequenced in a study of beta chain features in type 1 diabetes. cDNA synthesis used the whole RNA isolate, giving expressed TCRB sequences. The table came from immunoSEQ multiplex PCR; TCRdb's copy has only in-frame clones and leaves some out. This table holds 300,000 to 350,000 clones, roughly 8% found once. Sequenced sample: central memory CD4+ T cells from blood. The receptors shown here come from a woman aged 18-29 years in good health.

This clone was seen more than once but under ten times. The rearrangement uses TRBV5-4 and TRBJ2-1; the D is unclear. Germline CDR1 and CDR2: SGHNT and YYREEE (reference sequence). The CDR3 consists of 12 residues. The V end was cut by 0 bases, the J end by 5 bases, with 3 bases between. The CDR3 reads CASSLVHNEQFF. CDR3 sequence (DNA): TGTGCCAGCAGCTTGGTCCACAATGAGCAGTTCTTC.

This sequence joins TRBV5-1 and TRBJ2-5; possibly TRBD1 for D (5 bases). The germline V gene has CDR1 SGHRS and CDR2 YFSETQ. The CDR3 consists of 14 residues. V lost 5 bases to trimming and J lost 5 bases, with 16 bases between them. The CDR3 bases are TGCGCCAGCAGGAAGGGCCAGGGAAGGGAGACCCAGTACTTC. It codes for CASRKGQGRETQYF.

The chain joins TRBV7-2 to TRBJ2-5, with D hard to call. This CDR3 spans 15 amino acids. V was clipped by 2 bases and J by 5 bases, with 15 bases between them. The germline V gene has CDR1 SGHTA and CDR2 FQGNSA. Written as DNA, the CDR3 is TGTGCCAGCAGCTTACTTGCGACGGCCGGGGAGACCCAGTACTTC. Its protein is CASSLLATAGETQYF.

In this sample, this clone turned up a few times. This chain uses TRBV9 with TRBJ2-7, with 7 bases fitting TRBD2. The CDR3 runs to 15 residues. The trim removed 0 bases at V and 2 bases at J, leaving 5 bases unmatched. Germline CDR1 and CDR2: SGDLS and YYNGEE. The CDR3: CASSVAERGPYEQYF. In DNA, the CDR3 is TGTGCCAGCAGCGTAGCCGAGCGGGGACCCTACGAGCAGTACTTC. Variable domain in full (rest from reference TRBV9 and TRBJ2-7): DSGVTQTPKHLITATGQRVTLRCSPRSGDLSVYWYQQSLDQGLQFLIQYYNGEERAKGNILERFSAQQFPDLHSELNLSSLELGDSALYFCASSVAERGPYEQYFGPGTRLTVT.

The table lists this clone with a few counts. J is TRBJ2-1 and V is TRBV29-1, with D perhaps matching TRBD1 or TRBD2 (5 bases each). This CDR3 has 12 amino acids. CDR1 is SQVTM and CDR2 is ANQGSEA in the germline V gene. The V gene lost 1 base and the J gene lost 10 bases, with 11 bases spanning the gap. The DNA of the CDR3 is TGCAGCGTTGAAGCGAGGGGAGTAGAGCAGTTCTTC. It specifies CSVEARGVEQFF.

This clone was observed a few times. This sequence joins TRBV6-6 and TRBJ2-5; a weak D match, TRBD2 (6 bases). This CDR3 is 13 amino acids long. Trimming stripped 0 bases from V and 5 bases from J, with 7 bases between. From germline, CDR1 is MNHNY and CDR2 SVGAGI (reference sequence). The CDR3 DNA reads TGTGCCAGCAGTTACTCTCGGGGGGAGACCCAGTACTTC. Protein sequence: CASSYSRGETQYF.

This clone came up a few times. Other DNA sequences from this sample encode an identical CDR3 as well. This chain connects TRBV27 to TRBJ2-5; D remains unclear. The V end lost 8 bases, the J end lost 4 bases, and 8 bases lay between the germline ends. This CDR3 has 11 amino acids. CDR1 MNHEY and CDR2 SMNVEV come from the germline V gene (reference sequence). The DNA of the CDR3 is TGTGCCAGCGGGCGCAGAGAGACCCAGTACTTC. Its protein product is CASGRRETQYF.

This clone was counted many times. J is TRBJ2-3 and V is TRBV9, with D uncertain. The CDR3 is 16 amino acids. Germline values: CDR1 SGDLS, CDR2 YYNGEE. V dropped 2 bases and J dropped 1 base, with 14 bases sitting between them. The DNA of the CDR3 is TGTGCCAGCAGCGTCAGACCGAACAGCCGCACAGATACGCAGTATTTT. It is translated as CASSVRPNSRTDTQYF.

This clone was counted between two and nine times. The CDR3 DNA sequence: TGTGCCAGCAGCTTATCCTCCTTAGGGTTTCGAAACACCATATATTTT. It specifies CASSLSSLGFRNTIYF. V and J are TRBV7-9 and TRBJ1-3, with D unclear. The germline gives CDR1 SEHNR, CDR2 FQNEAQ (reference sequence). V was cut by 2 bases and J by 5 bases, with 16 bases left in between. The CDR3 consists of 16 residues.

Here the CDR3 reads CASSQEIQPETQYF. The CDR3 nucleotides read TGCGCCAGCAGCCAAGAAATACAACCAGAGACCCAGTACTTC. The gene calls are TRBV4-3 and TRBJ2-5, with D uncertain. Germline V lookup: CDR1 LGHNA, CDR2 YSLEER. V gave up 0 bases and J gave up 4 bases, with 9 bases separating them. This CDR3 has 14 amino acids.

This clone showed up just a few times. J is TRBJ1-5 and V is TRBV19; tentatively, D is TRBD1 (6 bases). The V and J ends lost 8 bases and 5 bases respectively, with 31 bases between them. The CDR3 is 19 residues long. Germline loops: CDR1 LNHDA, CDR2 SQIVND (reference sequence). CDR3 amino acids: CASRRSVVQGGPLDQPQHF. The CDR3 DNA reads TGTGCCAGTCGCAGGTCGGTTGTACAGGGTGGACCCTTGGATCAGCCCCAGCATTTT.

As concerns this clone: Other DNA sequences within the sample encode an identical CDR3. The chain carries TRBV7-2 and TRBJ2-7; possible D gene TRBD1, 6 bases. The CDR3 covers 14 residues. The germline gives CDR1 SGHTA, CDR2 FQGNSA. The ends were cut back, 2 bases at V and 0 bases at J, with 8 bases in the middle. CDR3 amino acids: CASSLNRVSYEQYF. CDR3 DNA sequence: TGTGCCAGCAGCTTAAACAGGGTCTCCTACGAGCAGTACTTC.

The chain carries TRBV11-3 and TRBJ2-3, with D possibly being TRBD2 (5 bases). V gave up 3 bases and J gave up 4 bases, with 8 bases separating them. CDR3 size: 13 residues. The germline V gene has CDR1 SGHNT and CDR2 YENEEA. This CDR3 reads CASSFIASDTQYF. CDR3 coding DNA: TGTGCCAGCAGCTTTATAGCGTCAGATACGCAGTATTTT.

Only a few counts were recorded for this clone. V gene TRBV21-1 combines with J gene TRBJ2-1; the table's D call, TRBD1, has no DNA check behind it. TRBV21-1 is termed a pseudogene. CDR3 length: 14 residues. The CDR3 loop is CASIQYRDTNQQFF. The CDR3 DNA is TGTGCCAGCATCCAATACCGGGACACCAACCAGCAGTTCTTC.

There are a few counts of this clone. The V and J genes are TRBV28 and TRBJ1-4; D is undetermined. The CDR3 loop spans 15 amino acids. Germline-derived CDR1 and CDR2 are MDHEN and SYDVKM. Deletions cut 7 bases from V and 4 bases from J, with 16 bases between. Here the CDR3 reads CASNTKGGHNEKLFF. In nucleotides, the CDR3 is TGTGCCAGCAACACGAAAGGCGGTCATAATGAAAAACTGTTTTTT.

About this clone: This clone may be a read error of a much larger clone one base away. At the DNA level, this CDR3 is encoded by other sequences in the same sample as well. The chain recombines TRBV29-1 with TRBJ1-1; D unresolved. Germline V gives CDR1 SQVTM, CDR2 ANQGSEA. This CDR3 comprises 10 residues. CDR3 sequence: CSAMNTEAFF. The CDR3 coding sequence is TGCAGCGCTATGAACACTGAAGCCTTCTTT.

This clone was observed a few times. This chain connects TRBV29-1 to TRBJ2-3; 8 bases are shared with TRBD2. The CDR3 is 18 residues long. J gave up 3 bases and V 7 bases, and 21 bases lay outside the gene matches. The germline V gene has CDR1 SQVTM and CDR2 ANQGSEA. The CDR3 coding sequence is TGCAGCGGACTCGGGACTAGTCCAAGCCTTCCCCTAACAGATACGCAGTATTTT. It translates to CSGLGTSPSLPLTDTQYF.

The CDR3 DNA is TGTGCCAGCAGTTTACTAGCGGCCTACGAGCAGTACTTC. This sequence encodes CASSLLAAYEQYF. This chain connects TRBV28 to TRBJ2-7; 7 bases are a match to TRBD2. CDR1 MDHEN and CDR2 SYDVKM come from the germline V gene. The CDR3 has 13 amino acids. V shed 2 bases, J shed 2 bases, and the junction held 0 bases outside the gene matches.

This chain connects TRBV6-5 to TRBJ1-2; weak D call: TRBD1 (5 bases). Trimming removed 2 bases at V and 8 bases at J, with 18 bases between. The V gene's germline CDR1 is MNHEY and CDR2 SVGAGI. The CDR3 has 15 amino acids. The CDR3 DNA reads TGTGCCAGCAGTTACCTAAACAGGCACCAGGGAGGCTACACCTTC. Its translation: CASSYLNRHQGGYTF.

This clone was counted only a few times. The J gene is TRBJ1-1, the V gene TRBV7-2; D is possibly TRBD1 (6 bases). Germline V gene sequence: CDR1 SGHTA, CDR2 FQGNSA. CDR3 length: 16 residues. Trimming pared 0 bases from V and 1 base from J, leaving 12 bases between. CDR3 DNA: TGTGCCAGCAGCTTAGCGGGGGCCACCTCGAACACTGAAGCTTTCTTT. Its protein is CASSLAGATSNTEAFF.

This clone occurred many times. The chain employs TRBV4-3 and TRBJ1-5, with D unclear. The V gene lost 0 bases and the J gene lost 6 bases, with 6 bases spanning the gap. This CDR3 is 13 amino acids long. Germline V CDR1 and CDR2: LGHNA, YSLEER. The CDR3 coding sequence is TGCGCCAGCAGCCAAGATGTAGGTCAGCCCCAGCATTTT. It codes for CASSQDVGQPQHF.

The sample holds a few counts of this clone. The chain combines TRBV6-5 with TRBJ1-3; no firm D call. Deletions cut 6 bases from V and 8 bases from J, with 11 bases between. Germline CDR1 and CDR2: MNHEY and SVGAGI. This CDR3 contains 12 residues. The DNA of the CDR3 is TGTGCCAGCAGGGCACAGTGGCACACCATATATTTT. Translation gives CASRAQWHTIYF.

This clone was counted at least ten times. The gene calls are TRBV19 and TRBJ2-2, with D possibly TRBD2 on 5 matching bases. The CDR3 is 16 amino acids. The V end lost 3 bases, the J end lost 1 base, and 12 bases lay between the germline ends. The germline V gene encodes CDR1 LNHDA and CDR2 SQIVND (reference sequence). CDR3 bases: TGTGCCAGTAGTATGGGGAGACTCCGGAACACCGGGGAGCTGTTTTTT. This codes for CASSMGRLRNTGELFF.

This clone was counted at least ten times. The V call is TRBV2, the J call TRBJ2-7; maybe TRBD1 (6 bases). V was clipped by 5 bases and J by 4 bases, with 9 bases between them. The length of the CDR3 is 12 residues. Germline V gene data show CDR1 as SNHLY and CDR2 as FYNNEI. DNA for the CDR3: TGTGCCAGCAGTCGACAGGCTTACGAGCAGTACTTC. Its protein is CASSRQAYEQYF.

This clone was seen only a few times. The rearrangement uses TRBV9 and TRBJ2-1, with 12 bases identical to TRBD2. In germline, CDR1 is SGDLS, CDR2 YYNGEE. The CDR3 consists of 14 residues. The V segment lost 4 bases and the J segment 8 bases; nucleotides outside the gene matches: 4. The CDR3, as DNA: TGTGCCAGCAGCCTAGCGGGAGGGTTCTATGAGCAGTTCTTC. It codes for CASSLAGGFYEQFF. The complete variable domain, with remaining parts taken from reference TRBV9 and TRBJ2-1, reads DSGVTQTPKHLITATGQRVTLRCSPRSGDLSVYWYQQSLDQGLQFLIQYYNGEERAKGNILERFSAQQFPDLHSELNLSSLELGDSALYFCASSLAGGFYEQFFGPGTRLTVL.

There are a few counts of this clone. The gene calls are TRBV9 and TRBJ2-5; TRBD2 is a possible D gene (5 bases). The V gene's germline CDR1 is SGDLS and CDR2 YYNGEE. The ends were cut back, 1 base at V and 5 bases at J, with 9 bases in the middle. The CDR3 loop spans 13 amino acids. The CDR3 coding sequence is TGTGCCAGCAGCGTAACGGGATGGGAGACCCAGTACTTC. Protein: CASSVTGWETQYF.

The V gene is TRBV11-3, the J gene TRBJ2-1; no clear D. Trimming shortened V by 3 bases and J by 8 bases, and 11 bases separated the two germline ends. CDR1 is SGHNT, CDR2 YENEEA, per germline. The CDR3 runs to 13 residues. CDR3 in amino acids: CASSFSRVHEQFF. Here the CDR3 DNA reads TGTGCCAGCAGCTTCTCCCGAGTGCATGAGCAGTTCTTC.

The V and J genes are TRBV20-1 and TRBJ2-5; D ambiguous. The CDR3 runs 11 residues. Trimming left V 3 bases short and J 4 bases short, with 6 bases between. CDR1 and CDR2 (germline): DFQATT, SNEGSKA (reference sequence). As DNA, the CDR3 is TGCAGTGCTAGGGGATCAGAGACCCAGTACTTC. Translated: CSARGSETQYF.

This chain uses TRBV6-5 with TRBJ2-7; D uncertain. The CDR3 spans 13 residues. Germline assignment: CDR1 MNHEY and CDR2 SVGAGI. V was trimmed by 6 bases and J by 2 bases, leaving 11 bases between them. CDR3 sequence reads: CASSLHDPYEQYF. The CDR3 DNA is TGTGCCAGCAGCCTACATGATCCCTACGAGCAGTACTTC.

V gene TRBV7-2 combines with J gene TRBJ1-2, with D possibly matching TRBD1 (5 bases). CDR1 is SGHTA and CDR2 is FQGNSA in the germline V gene. This CDR3 has 14 amino acids. Trimming removed 2 bases from V and 8 bases from J, with 15 bases in between. The CDR3 region has the DNA TGTGCCAGCAGCTTACAGGGACTTATCCTCGGCTACACCTTC. Its protein product is CASSLQGLILGYTF. Based on the CDR3 plus reference TRBV7-2 and TRBJ1-2, the full variable domain is GAGVSQSPSNKVTEKGKDVELRCDPISGHTALYWYRQSLGQGLEFLIYFQGNSAPDKSGLPSDRFSAERTGGSVSTLTIQRTQQEDSAVYLCASSLQGLILGYTFGSGTRLTVV.